This T cell receptor (beta chain) was identified during a study of CD8 T cells in Susac syndrome. The germline gives CDR1 SQVTM, CDR2 ANQGSEA. Between the trimmed V and J ends, which lost 7 bases and 10 bases, there was a span of 14 bases. The CDR3 totals 11 residues. The RNA input was about 0.5 to 1 ug, and it was reverse transcribed with random hexamers. TCRdb used MiXCR to reprocess the immunoSEQ multiplex PCR reads, holding one entry per CDR3 protein. Of 100,000 or so distinct CDR3 sequences in the sample, around 90% were seen once. This TCR came from a human donor in good health. Material: CD4+ T cells from PBMCs. The chain recombines TRBV29-1 with TRBJ2-1, with D perhaps TRBD2 (7 bases). In DNA, the CDR3 is TGCAGCGGCGCACCGGGGGGCGAGCAGTTCTTC. Translation: CSGAPGGEQFF.